The next 5 T cell receptor beta chains were all read from a single sample in a study of blood T cells in healthy people across ages. Together with a sample-barcoded 5' primer, a J-beta primer mix was included in a second PCR lasting 7 to 11 cycles. One entry per CDR3 protein, called by TCRdb with MiXCR from the 5' RACE reads. The repertoire has hundreds of thousands of distinct CDR3 sequences, under 30% of them found once; the top ten carry approximately 15%. The source material was blood. All receptors come from a woman older than 75 in good health.

The genes are TRBV9 and TRBJ2-5; D may be TRBD2 (6 bases). The CDR3 runs 16 residues. With 2 bases removed from V and 11 bases from J, the gap between germline ends came to 25 bases. The germline V gene has CDR1 SGDLS and CDR2 YYNGEE. CDR3 sequence (DNA): TGTGCCAGCAGCGTGGCGGGGAGCTATTTTGGCGATGAGCAGTACTTC. Amino acids: CASSVAGSYFGDEQYF.

This clonotype was seen many times. The chain joins TRBV27 to TRBJ2-6, with 9 bases aligning to TRBD1. There are 17 residues in the CDR3. Germline-derived CDR1 and CDR2 are MNHEY and SMNVEV (reference sequence). V lost 8 bases to trimming and J lost 0 bases; unmatched junction nucleotides: 8. This chain's CDR3 is CASARGQGSSGANVLTF. The CDR3 nucleotides read TGTGCCAGCGCCCGGGGACAGGGAAGCTCTGGGGCCAACGTCCTGACTTTC.

The rearrangement links TRBV29-1 to TRBJ1-1; D uncertain. This CDR3 comprises 12 residues. The ends were cut back, 4 bases at V and 1 base at J, with 7 bases in the middle. The germline gives CDR1 SQVTM, CDR2 ANQGSEA. The CDR3 DNA follows: TGCAGCGTTGCATCAACGAACACTGAAGCTTTCTTT. It yields the protein CSVASTNTEAFF.

The rearrangement links TRBV6-5 to TRBJ2-3; 10 nucleotides match TRBD2. Per germline, CDR1 MNHEY and CDR2 SVGAGI. This CDR3 comprises 13 residues. CDR3 sequence: CGAGGLSTDTQYF. The DNA for the CDR3 is TGTGGAGCGGGGGGGCTGAGCACAGATACGCAGTATTTT.

This clonotype came up many times. The chain uses TRBV7-2 and TRBJ2-5; TRBD2 matches at 9 bases. The germline V gene has CDR1 SGHTA and CDR2 FQGNSA. With V trimmed by 5 bases and J by 2 bases, 6 bases remained unmatched. The CDR3 runs to 15 residues. The CDR3 DNA reads TGTGCCAGCAGCCCCGACGCGGGGGGGCAAGAGACCCAGTACTTC. Protein: CASSPDAGGQETQYF.